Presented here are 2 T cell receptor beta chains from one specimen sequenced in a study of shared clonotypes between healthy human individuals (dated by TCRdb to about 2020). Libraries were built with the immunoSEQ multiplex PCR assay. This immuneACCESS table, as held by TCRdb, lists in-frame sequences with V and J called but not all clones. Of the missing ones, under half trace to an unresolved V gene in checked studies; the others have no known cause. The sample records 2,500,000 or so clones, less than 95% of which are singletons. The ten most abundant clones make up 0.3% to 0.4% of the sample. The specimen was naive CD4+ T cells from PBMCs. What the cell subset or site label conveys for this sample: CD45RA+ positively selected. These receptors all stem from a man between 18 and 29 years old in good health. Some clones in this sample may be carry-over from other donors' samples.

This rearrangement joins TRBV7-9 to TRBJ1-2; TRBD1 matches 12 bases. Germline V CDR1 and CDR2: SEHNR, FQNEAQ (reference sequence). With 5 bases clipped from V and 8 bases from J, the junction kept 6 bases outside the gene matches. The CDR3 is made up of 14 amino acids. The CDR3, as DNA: TGTGCCAGCAGCCCCGGGACAGGGGGCGGGGGCTACACCTTC. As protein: CASSPGTGGGGYTF. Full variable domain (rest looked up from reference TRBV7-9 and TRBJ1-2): DTGVSQNPRHKITKRGQNVTFRCDPISEHNRLYWYRQTLGQGPEFLTYFQNEAQLEKSRLLSDRFSAERPKGSFSTLEIQRTEQGDSAMYLCASSPGTGGGGYTFGSGTRLTVV.

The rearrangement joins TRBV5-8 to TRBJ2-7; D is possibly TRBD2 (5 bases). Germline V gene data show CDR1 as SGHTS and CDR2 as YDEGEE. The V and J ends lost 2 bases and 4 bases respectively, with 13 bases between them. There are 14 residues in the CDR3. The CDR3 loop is CASSFRRSPYEQYF. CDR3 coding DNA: TGTGCCAGCAGCTTTAGGAGGTCACCATACGAGCAGTACTTC.